A selection of T cell receptor beta chains follows, all from one sample in a study of post-analysis software for immune sequencing data. Each CDR3 protein gets one entry after TCRdb re-called the PCR reads with MiXCR. The table shows 380,000 or so distinct CDR3 sequences, with 30% to 45% occurring only once. Sequencing was done on a sample of blood. The receptors originated from a girl aged 5 to 17 with multiple sclerosis. Both conserved end residues are part of each CDR3. D genes are given only for firm matches. The size of a clone is reported for some rows only, either as once, few or many, or as a class for expanded clones.

j_gene | v_gene | d_gene | abundance | CDR3aa | CDR3nt
TRBJ1-1 | TRBV12-3/TRBV12-4 | . | . | CASDTGAGITEAFF | TGTGCCAGCGACACCGGGGCAGGGATCACTGAAGCTTTCTTT
TRBJ2-1 | TRBV29-1 | . | few | CSVTGTIYNEQFF | TGCAGCGTCACCGGGACGATCTACAATGAGCAGTTCTTC
TRBJ2-7 | TRBV7-9 | TRBD1 | few | CASSPGQVSSYEQYF | TGTGCCAGCAGCCCGGGACAGGTGTCCTCCTACGAGCAGTACTTC
TRBJ1-1 | TRBV20-1 | . | . | CSARVNTEAFF | TGCAGTGCTAGAGTGAACACTGAAGCTTTCTTT
TRBJ2-1 | TRBV3-1 | . | . | CASSQAPIFDQGGGEQFF | TGTGCCAGCAGCCAAGCCCCAATCTTTGATCAGGGCGGCGGGGAGCAGTTCTTC
TRBJ1-4 | TRBV27 | . | few | CASSPFRRDEKLFF | TGTGCCAGCAGTCCCTTTAGGAGGGATGAAAAACTGTTTTTT
TRBJ2-3 | TRBV7-2 | . | many | CASSLDGGRTQYF | TGTGCCAGCAGCTTAGATGGAGGGAGGACGCAGTATTTT
TRBJ2-1 | TRBV20-1 | . | few | CSALAAEDYNEQFF | TGCAGTGCTCTGGCAGCGGAAGACTACAATGAGCAGTTCTTC
TRBJ2-1 | TRBV11-2 | TRBD1 | many | CASSLDRAHEQFF | TGTGCCAGCAGCCTGGACAGGGCACATGAGCAGTTCTTC
TRBJ2-5 | TRBV5-6 | . | . | CASSLVRGRGSRIKETQYF | TGTGCCAGCAGCTTGGTTCGGGGAAGGGGTAGCAGGATAAAAGAGACCCAGTACTTC
TRBJ2-7 | TRBV6-1 | . | few | CATGHVTYEQYF | TGTGCCACAGGACACGTCACCTACGAGCAGTACTTC
TRBJ2-5 | TRBV21-1 | . | few | CASKPGGDRDQETQYF | TGTGCCAGCAAACCCGGTGGGGACAGGGACCAAGAGACCCAGTACTTC
TRBJ2-1 | TRBV10-3 | TRBD1 | few | CAISTYRGMINEQFF | TGTGCCATCAGTACCTACAGGGGTATGATTAATGAGCAGTTCTTC
TRBJ2-7 | TRBV10-3 | . | . | CAISGGEMSSYEQYF | TGTGCCATCAGTGGGGGCGAGATGAGCTCCTACGAGCAGTACTTC
TRBJ2-3 | TRBV18 | TRBD2 | . | CASSRVELARADTQYF | TGTGCCAGCTCACGAGTCGAACTAGCGAGAGCAGATACGCAGTATTTT
TRBJ2-7 | TRBV5-1 | . | many | CASGQESYEQYF | TGCGCCAGCGGCCAGGAGTCCTACGAGCAGTACTTC
TRBJ1-4 | TRBV12-3/TRBV12-4 | . | few | CASSHRDGGTNEKLFF | TGTGCCAGCAGTCACCGGGACGGAGGAACTAATGAAAAACTGTTTTTT
TRBJ2-4 | TRBV20-1 | TRBD1 | . | CNAPGQGKNIQYF | TGCAATGCGCCAGGACAGGGGAAAAACATTCAGTACTTC
TRBJ1-1 | TRBV5-6 | . | few | CASSRVNTEAFF | TGTGCCAGCAGCCGAGTGAACACTGAAGCTTTCTTT
TRBJ1-4 | TRBV7-9 | . | . | CASSLEGRPLNEKLFF | TGTGCCAGCAGCTTAGAAGGCCGACCCCTCAATGAAAAACTGTTTTTT
TRBJ1-5 | TRBV7-2 | . | few | CASSFARFSNQPQHF | TGTGCCAGCAGCTTTGCCAGGTTTAGCAATCAGCCCCAGCATTTT
TRBJ1-1 | TRBV6-2/TRBV6-3 | . | . | CASSYYTTGPASEAFF | TGTGCCAGCAGTTACTATACGACAGGCCCGGCCTCTGAAGCTTTCTTT
TRBJ1-2 | TRBV7-2 | . | . | CASSLVVLAVTASLNGYTF | TGTGCCAGCAGCTTAGTGGTGCTCGCGGTGACAGCTAGTCTGAATGGCTACACCTTC
TRBJ2-1 | TRBV20-1 | . | . | CSASKIGGGSINNEQFF | TGCAGTGCTAGTAAGATAGGGGGCGGGAGTATAAACAATGAGCAGTTCTTC
TRBJ2-4 | TRBV6-1 | TRBD1 | few | CASSADRTVAKNIQYF | TGTGCCAGCAGTGCGGACAGGACAGTAGCCAAAAACATTCAGTACTTC
TRBJ2-3 | TRBV7-9 | . | . | CASRGDEDTQYF | TGTGCCAGCAGAGGGGACGAAGATACGCAGTATTTT
TRBJ2-3 | TRBV10-3 | TRBD2 | few | CAIGFVDRGGRDTQYF | TGTGCCATCGGGTTCGTGGATCGGGGGGGGCGCGATACGCAGTATTTT
TRBJ1-2 | TRBV19 | . | . | CASTPDSGGNYGYTF | TGTGCCAGTACCCCGGACAGTGGTGGGAACTATGGCTACACCTTC
TRBJ1-1 | TRBV6-6 | . | . | CASSYDGNTEAFF | TGTGCCAGCAGTTACGACGGGAACACTGAAGCTTTCTTT
TRBJ1-1 | TRBV2 | . | few | CASTSPSRGNTEAFF | TGTGCCAGCACCTCACCATCCCGGGGGAACACTGAAGCTTTCTTT
TRBJ2-3 | TRBV6-2/TRBV6-3 | . | . | CASREADTQYF | TGTGCCAGCAGGGAGGCGGATACGCAGTATTTT
TRBJ2-7 | TRBV24-1 | . | . | CATSDPGLPYEQYF | TGTGCCACCAGTGACCCTGGACTCCCTTACGAGCAGTACTTC
TRBJ2-1 | TRBV7-3 | . | once | CASSLVNSGSYNEQFF | TGTGCCAGCAGCTTAGTTAATAGCGGATCCTACAATGAGCAGTTCTTC
TRBJ1-1 | TRBV4-1 | . | . | CVSSQGGPYTEAFF | TGCGTCAGCAGCCAAGGGGGGCCGTACACTGAAGCTTTCTTT
TRBJ2-5 | TRBV29-1 | TRBD2 | . | CSVEEGRLAGDQETQYF | TGCAGCGTTGAAGAGGGGCGACTAGCGGGGGACCAAGAGACCCAGTACTTC
TRBJ2-3 | TRBV28 | TRBD2 | . | CASSTLAGGTDTQYF | TGTGCCAGCAGTACCCTAGCGGGGGGCACAGATACGCAGTATTTT
TRBJ1-1 | TRBV28 | TRBD1 | . | CASTDRDTEAFF | TGTGCCAGCACGGACAGGGACACTGAAGCTTTCTTT
TRBJ2-7 | TRBV20-1 | . | few | CSATGGGDSYEQYF | TGCAGTGCTACCGGTGGAGGGGACTCCTACGAGCAGTACTTC
TRBJ1-5 | TRBV2 | TRBD1 | few | CASSADEGAGQPQHF | TGTGCCAGCTCAGCGGATGAGGGGGCGGGTCAGCCCCAGCATTTT
TRBJ1-5 | TRBV12-3/TRBV12-4 | . | . | CASSLRSDSTQHF | TGTGCCAGCAGTTTAAGATCGGACTCGACCCAGCATTTT
TRBJ1-1 | TRBV28 | . | . | CASRNSGHPNTEAFF | TGTGCCAGCCGGAATTCGGGACACCCGAACACTGAAGCTTTCTTT
TRBJ2-7 | TRBV27 | . | few | CASSPLSHEQYF | TGTGCCAGCAGCCCGCTGTCTCACGAGCAGTACTTC
TRBJ2-3 | TRBV29-1 | TRBD2 | . | CSVELAGGPPTDTQYF | TGCAGCGTTGAATTAGCGGGGGGGCCTCCTACAGATACGCAGTATTTT
TRBJ2-1 | TRBV5-1 | TRBD2 | once | CASGFLPTSGGLYNEQFF | TGCGCCAGCGGCTTCCTCCCGACTAGCGGGGGACTCTACAATGAGCAGTTCTTC
TRBJ1-2 | TRBV5-1 | . | . | CASSPQSDSVYGYTF | TGCGCCAGCAGCCCACAATCGGACAGCGTCTATGGCTACACCTTC
TRBJ2-3 | TRBV12-3/TRBV12-4 | . | . | CASSRDAATQYF | TGTGCCAGCAGTCGGGACGCGGCTACGCAGTATTTT
TRBJ2-2 | TRBV20-1 | TRBD2 | few | CSARALAGANTGELFF | TGCAGTGCTAGAGCTCTAGCGGGGGCTAACACCGGGGAGCTGTTTTTT
TRBJ2-7 | TRBV5-1 | . | . | CASSSTRTDSYEQYF | TGCGCCAGCAGCTCCACCCGGACGGATTCCTACGAGCAGTACTTC